The clone carrying this T cell receptor (beta chain) came up a few times. This sample stems from a study of cytomegalovirus exposure and HLA in healthy donors. Germline loops: CDR1 LNHDA, CDR2 SQIVND (reference sequence). The CDR3 covers 15 residues. The V gene lost 7 bases and the J gene lost 3 bases, with 17 bases spanning the gap. The primer mix had 60 Vbeta and 13 Jbeta primers. Data came from immunoSEQ multiplex PCR; TCRdb stores just in-frame clones and leaves some out. The table has some 84,000 clones, around 68% seen once; the top ten hold 14% to 15%. Sequenced material: PBMCs. This clonotype originated in a woman between 40 and 55 years old in good health and CMV-seropositive. The V gene is TRBV19, the J gene TRBJ2-3; TRBD1 is a possible D gene (7 bases). In DNA form, the CDR3 reads TGTGCCAGTAATCAGGGGGGCCCAAGGACAGATACGCAGTATTTT. It translates to CASNQGGPRTDTQYF.